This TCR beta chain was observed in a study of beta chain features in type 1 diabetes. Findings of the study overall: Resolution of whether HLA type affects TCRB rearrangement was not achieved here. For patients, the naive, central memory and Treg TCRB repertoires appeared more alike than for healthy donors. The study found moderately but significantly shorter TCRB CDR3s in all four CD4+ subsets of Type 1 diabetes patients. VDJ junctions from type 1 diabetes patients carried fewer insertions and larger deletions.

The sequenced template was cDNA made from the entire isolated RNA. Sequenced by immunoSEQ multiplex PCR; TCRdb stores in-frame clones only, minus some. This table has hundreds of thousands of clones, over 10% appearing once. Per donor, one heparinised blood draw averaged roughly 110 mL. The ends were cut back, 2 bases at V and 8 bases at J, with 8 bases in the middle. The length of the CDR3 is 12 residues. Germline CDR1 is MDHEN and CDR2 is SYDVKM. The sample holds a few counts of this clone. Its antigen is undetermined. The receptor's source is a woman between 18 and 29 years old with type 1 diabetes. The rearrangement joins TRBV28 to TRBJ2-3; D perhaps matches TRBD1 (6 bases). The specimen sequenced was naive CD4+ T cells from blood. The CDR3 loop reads CASSLGTTTQYF. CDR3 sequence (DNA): TGTGCCAGCAGTTTAGGGACAACTACGCAGTATTTT.